This T cell receptor beta chain was sequenced during a study of blood T cell repertoires in COVID-19. CDR1 is LNHDA and CDR2 is SQIVND in the germline V gene (reference sequence). The CDR3 is 17 residues long. Trimming removed 7 bases from V and 4 bases from J, with 22 bases in between. Here immunoSEQ multiplex PCR was the method, and the copy in TCRdb shows in-frame clones only, minus some. This sample has under 450,000 clones; over 75% occur once, and the top ten carry 1.3%. Sequencing used PBMCs or T cells enriched from blood (not recorded which). The rearrangement links TRBV19 to TRBJ2-2; possible D gene TRBD1, 5 bases. This clonotype was sampled from a man aged 25-45 years who had recovered from COVID-19. CDR3 amino acids: CASKAFYGQGLTGELFF. CDR3 in DNA: TGTGCCAGTAAAGCTTTTTATGGGCAGGGCCTCACCGGGGAGCTGTTTTTT.